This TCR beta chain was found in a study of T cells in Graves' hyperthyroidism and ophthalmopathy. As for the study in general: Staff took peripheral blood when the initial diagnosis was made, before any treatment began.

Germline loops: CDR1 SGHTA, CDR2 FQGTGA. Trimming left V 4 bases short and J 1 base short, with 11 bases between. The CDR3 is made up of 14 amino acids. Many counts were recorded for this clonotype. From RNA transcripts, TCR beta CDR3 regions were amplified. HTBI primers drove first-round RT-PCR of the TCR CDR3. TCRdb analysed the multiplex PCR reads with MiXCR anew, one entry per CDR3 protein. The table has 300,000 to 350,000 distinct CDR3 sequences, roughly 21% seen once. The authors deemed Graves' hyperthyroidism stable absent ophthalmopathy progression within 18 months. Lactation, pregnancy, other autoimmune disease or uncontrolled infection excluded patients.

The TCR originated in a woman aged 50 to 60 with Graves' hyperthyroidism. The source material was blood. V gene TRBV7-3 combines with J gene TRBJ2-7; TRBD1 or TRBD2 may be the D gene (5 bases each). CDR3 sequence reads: CASSSSGGSYEQYF. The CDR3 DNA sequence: TGTGCCAGCAGCTCAAGTGGGGGATCCTACGAGCAGTACTTC.